This T cell receptor beta chain emerged from a study of blood T cell repertoires in COVID-19. Overall study context: Some COVID-19 samples were acute and others convalescent; all came from the United States, Italy and Spain. The analysed material was cDNA or gDNA that came from T cells, B-cell-depleted T cells, or PBMCs.

This CDR3 is 11 amino acids long. Looked up from germline, CDR1 is DFQATT and CDR2 is SNEGSKA (reference sequence). V lost 6 bases to trimming and J lost 10 bases; unmatched junction nucleotides: 3. In the source study's methods: Estimates of nucleated cell counts were drawn from the amplification of reference gene primers. Repertoires were generated with immunoSEQ multiplex PCR, while TCRdb's copy carries only in-frame clones and drops some. V and J calls and clone size are given by that table; D and trimming were obtained from the DNA. The sample yields some 200,000 clones, 70% to 90% seen once. The chain recombines TRBV20-1 with TRBJ2-2, with 9 bases identical to TRBD1. The TCR was taken from a man between 60 and 70 years old with active or convalescent COVID-19. The specimen sequenced was peripheral blood. CDR3 nucleotides: TGCAGTGCGAACAGGGGGCTGGAGCTGTTTTTT. It specifies CSANRGLELFF.